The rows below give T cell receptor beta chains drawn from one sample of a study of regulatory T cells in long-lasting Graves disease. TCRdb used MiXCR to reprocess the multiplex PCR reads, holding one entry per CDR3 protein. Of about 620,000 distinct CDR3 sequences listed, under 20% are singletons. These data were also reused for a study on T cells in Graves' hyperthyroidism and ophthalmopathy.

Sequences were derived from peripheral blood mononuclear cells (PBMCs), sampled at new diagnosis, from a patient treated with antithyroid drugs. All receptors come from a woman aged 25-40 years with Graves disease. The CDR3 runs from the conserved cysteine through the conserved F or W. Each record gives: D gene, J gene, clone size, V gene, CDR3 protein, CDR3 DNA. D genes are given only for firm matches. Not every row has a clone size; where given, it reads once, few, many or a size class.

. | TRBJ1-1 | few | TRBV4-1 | CASSHDAGETGRNTEAFF | TGCGCCAGCAGCCACGACGCCGGAGAGACAGGTCGGAACACTGAAGCTTTCTTT
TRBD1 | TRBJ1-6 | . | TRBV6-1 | CASSNSRTGGSPLHF | TGTGCCAGCTCAAACTCCCGGACAGGGGGTTCACCCCTCCACTTT
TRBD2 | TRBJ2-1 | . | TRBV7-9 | CASSQIGRRGRRSYNEQFF | TGTGCCAGCAGCCAAATCGGGAGGAGGGGACGACGGTCCTACAATGAGCAGTTCTTC
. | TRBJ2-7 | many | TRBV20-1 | CSAIATDAYEQYF | TGCAGTGCTATTGCGACAGACGCCTACGAGCAGTACTTC
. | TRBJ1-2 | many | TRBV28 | CASSLEGDGYTF | TGTGCCAGCAGTTTAGAGGGGGATGGCTACACCTTC
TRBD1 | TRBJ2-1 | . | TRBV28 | CASSTYGTGIGNEQFF | TGTGCCAGCAGTACTTACGGGACAGGGATCGGGAATGAGCAGTTCTTC
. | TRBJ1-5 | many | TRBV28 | CASQVRNWQNLNQPQHF | TGTGCCAGCCAAGTTAGAAACTGGCAGAACCTTAATCAGCCCCAGCATTTT
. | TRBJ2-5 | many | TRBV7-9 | CASSLAGTQYF | TGTGCCAGCAGCCTAGCCGGGACCCAGTACTTC
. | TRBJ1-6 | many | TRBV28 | CASSPSGYNSPLHF | TGTGCCAGCAGTCCCAGTGGATATAATTCACCCCTCCACTTT
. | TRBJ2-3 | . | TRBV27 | CASRWGGTDTQYF | TGTGCCAGCAGATGGGGGGGCACAGATACGCAGTATTTT